This TCR beta chain was documented in a study of monozygotic twins with inflammatory bowel disease. The CDR3 extends over 14 amino acids. Germline values: CDR1 MNHEY, CDR2 SMNVEV (reference sequence). No DNA is given; TCRdb re-called the 5' RACE reads and lists each CDR3 protein once. Recorded here are some 450,000 distinct CDR3 sequences; the top ten clones represent 2.4%. Material for sequencing was blood. The TCR was taken from a human donor with ulcerative colitis or Crohn's disease, or a healthy co-twin of an affected twin (not recorded which). The J gene is TRBJ1-5, the V gene TRBV27; TCRdb's assignment of TRBD1 cannot be checked, as there is no DNA. The CDR3 loop reads CASSSGQGYQPQHF.